This T cell receptor beta chain was captured in a study of human T cells and chemical hapten exposure. Time point: patch test 3, about 24 weeks after DPC sensitization. This sample's treatment: therapeutic diphenylcyclopropenone sensitization with weekly scalp DPC. This clonotype has more than one count but fewer than ten. The antigen remains unidentified. General study findings and limits: Having alopecia, donors may respond immunologically unlike healthy people. Sensitizing to DPC left TCRs with a frequency above 1 in 1000 unaltered.

TCRdb analysed the RACE reads with MiXCR anew, one entry per CDR3 protein. This repertoire shows roughly 90,000 distinct CDR3 sequences, approximately 11% found once; its top ten account for approximately 1%. V lost 0 bases to trimming and J lost 4 bases, with 11 bases between them. This CDR3 is built from 15 residues. The germline CDR1 and CDR2 sequences are LGHNA and YSLEER. This specimen was whole blood, taken in connection with sensitization to the hapten diphenylcyclopropenone (DPC). The sequence derives from a woman in her 30s with alopecia areata. Some clones in this sample may be carry-over from other donors' samples. The rearrangement uses TRBV4-3 and TRBJ2-3; D unresolved. The CDR3 protein is CASSQDKSRADTQYF. For the CDR3, the DNA is TGCGCCAGCAGCCAAGATAAGTCTCGCGCAGATACGCAGTATTTT.